This T cell receptor (beta chain) was sequenced for a study of blood T cells in healthy people across ages. CDR3 length: 15 residues. From germline, CDR1 is MNHNS and CDR2 SASEGT. The V end was cut by 3 bases, the J end by 4 bases, with 14 bases between. In its sample, this clonotype was seen once. The second PCR ran about 6 to 11 cycles with a sample-barcoded 5' primer and J-beta primers. All cDNA molecules were each tagged by a template-switch adaptor with 12 random nucleotides. MiXCR, run by TCRdb on the 5' RACE reads, gives a single entry per CDR3 protein. Found here are around 1.5 million distinct CDR3 sequences, around 42% of them singletons; the top ten hold less than 8%.

V is TRBV6-1 and J is TRBJ2-3; D possibly corresponds to TRBD1 (7 bases). What was sequenced was blood. This clonotype was sampled from a woman younger than 35 in good health. CDR3 bases: TGTGCCAGCAGTGAGAGGAGGGGGCGGGCAGATACGCAGTATTTT. It yields the protein CASSERRGRADTQYF.